The 13 T cell receptor beta chains in this list originate from one sample, sequenced in a study of identifying expanded T cells in peripheral blood. TCRdb keeps only in-frame clones here, not all; method: immunoSEQ multiplex PCR. The sample has 50,000 to 65,000 clones, about 80% seen once. What was sequenced was blood. All receptors derive from a person aged 18 to 75 in good health.

The chain couples TRBV27 to TRBJ2-1; 7 nucleotides agree with TRBD2. This CDR3 is 12 amino acids long. CDR1 and CDR2 from the germline V gene are MNHEY and SMNVEV (reference sequence). V lost 10 bases, J lost 7 bases, and 7 bases stayed unmatched. DNA of the CDR3: TGTGCCAACCGAGCGGGATGGAATGAGCAGTTCTTC. Protein sequence: CANRAGWNEQFF.

This chain uses TRBV5-1 with TRBJ2-3; 12 nucleotides align to TRBD2. CDR1 is SGHRS, CDR2 YFSETQ, per germline. V shed 3 bases and J 3 bases; nucleotides not matched to a gene: 8. CDR3 length: 17 amino acids. DNA for the CDR3: TGCGCCAGCAGCTCGCGACTAGCGGGAGCTGGGACAGATACGCAGTATTTT. It yields the protein CASSSRLAGAGTDTQYF. The whole variable domain, filled in from reference TRBV5-1 and TRBJ2-3, reads KAGVTQTPRYLIKTRGQQVTLSCSPISGHRSVSWYQQTPGQGLQFLFEYFSETQRNKGNFPGRFSGRQFSNSRSEMNVSTLELGDSALYLCASSSRLAGAGTDTQYFGPGTRLTVL.

The CDR3 spells CASSPPGGANTGELFF. CDR3 nucleotide sequence: TGTGCCAGCTCACCACCGGGCGGGGCAAACACCGGGGAGCTGTTTTTT. The V gene is TRBV18, the J gene TRBJ2-2; possibly TRBD2 for D (6 bases). CDR3 length: 16 residues. Germline CDR1 is KGHSH and CDR2 is LQKENI. Trimming shortened V by 0 bases and J by 2 bases, and 10 bases separated the two germline ends.

The chain uses TRBV10-1 and TRBJ2-5; 9 nucleotides line up with TRBD2. The CDR3 runs to 14 residues. V lost 11 bases, J lost 5 bases, and 12 bases stayed unmatched. The V gene's germline CDR1 is WNHNN and CDR2 SYGVQD (reference sequence). The CDR3 reads CAGERTSGWETQYF. CDR3 in DNA: TGCGCCGGAGAAAGAACTAGCGGGTGGGAGACCCAGTACTTC.

This chain joins TRBV30 and TRBJ2-5, with D possibly TRBD2 on 5 matching bases. The V and J ends lost 1 base and 0 bases respectively, with 6 bases between them. This CDR3 comprises 13 residues. Germline lookup yields CDR1 GTSNPN and CDR2 SVGIG (reference sequence). The CDR3 coding sequence is TGTGCCTGGAGTGGGGGAGACCAAGAGACCCAGTACTTC. This codes for CAWSGGDQETQYF.

CDR3 bases: TGTGCCAGCAGCCCCTCACCCGTTAGAGACTACGAGCAGTACTTC. It specifies CASSPSPVRDYEQYF. V usage is TRBV11-3 and J usage is TRBJ2-7; D not resolved. The CDR3 extends over 15 amino acids. The germline V gene has CDR1 SGHNT and CDR2 YENEEA. The germline V and J ends were trimmed by 5 bases and 3 bases, with 17 bases remaining between them.

The chain combines TRBV7-8 with TRBJ2-1, with 8 positions matching TRBD2. J gave up 3 bases and V 4 bases, and 2 bases lay outside the gene matches. The CDR3 runs 14 residues. CDR1 SGHVS and CDR2 FQNEAQ come from the germline V gene. As DNA, the CDR3 is TGTGCCAGCAGCTCGAGCGGGAGCTACAATGAGCAGTTCTTC. It codes for CASSSSGSYNEQFF.

CDR3 coding DNA: TGCAGCGTTGTACGACAGGGTGGGACAGATACGCAGTATTTT. Protein product: CSVVRQGGTDTQYF. The chain links TRBV29-1 to TRBJ2-3; 7 nucleotides agree with TRBD1. Germline trimming cut 4 bases from V and 3 bases from J; bases unmatched to any gene: 7. The germline CDR1 and CDR2 sequences are SQVTM and ANQGSEA. The CDR3 totals 14 residues.

This clone was counted between two and nine times. The chain recombines TRBV4-2 with TRBJ2-1, with D perhaps matching TRBD1 (8 bases). The CDR3 contains 17 residues. V was cut by 0 bases and J by 5 bases, with 17 bases left in between. Germline lookup yields CDR1 LGHNA and CDR2 YNFKEQ. As DNA, the CDR3 is TGTGCCAGCAGCCAAGAAGACAGGGGAGGGGGGCACAATGAGCAGTTCTTC. It codes for CASSQEDRGGGHNEQFF.

V and J are TRBV10-2 and TRBJ1-1, with TRBD1 as a possible D gene (5 bases). Germline values: CDR1 WSHSY, CDR2 SAAADI. The CDR3 runs to 16 residues. V lost 1 base and J lost 6, with 18 bases in between. CDR3: CASSEWVGGVDAEAFF. CDR3 sequence (DNA): TGCGCCAGCAGTGAGTGGGTGGGAGGGGTAGATGCTGAAGCTTTCTTT.

The chain is built from TRBV6-5 and TRBJ2-3, with D possibly called TRBD1 or TRBD2 (5 bases each). Germline V lookup: CDR1 MNHEY, CDR2 SVGAGI. V lost 4 bases, J lost 7 bases, and 12 bases lay in between. The CDR3 is made up of 13 amino acids. CDR3: CASSSPGPNTQYF. The CDR3 nucleotides are TGTGCCAGCAGTTCACCGGGGCCTAATACGCAGTATTTT.

In its sample, this clone was seen many times. This chain uses TRBV10-3 with TRBJ2-3; the D gene is possibly TRBD1 (6 bases). V was pared by 6 bases and J by 2 bases, with 15 bases between. The length of the CDR3 is 15 residues. Germline V gene lookup returns CDR1 ENHRY and CDR2 SYGVKD. The CDR3 protein is CAIRGATGLTDTQYF. For the CDR3, the DNA is TGTGCCATCAGGGGGGCGACAGGACTCACAGATACGCAGTATTTT.

The chain links TRBV7-9 to TRBJ1-4, with D possibly matching TRBD1 (6 bases). V lost 5 bases to trimming and J lost 2 bases, with 15 bases between them. The CDR3 totals 16 residues. Looked up from germline, CDR1 is SEHNR and CDR2 is FQNEAQ (reference sequence). CDR3 amino acids: CASSPPGVRTNEKLFF. CDR3 DNA: TGTGCCAGCAGCCCGCCAGGGGTGAGGACTAATGAAAAACTGTTTTTT.